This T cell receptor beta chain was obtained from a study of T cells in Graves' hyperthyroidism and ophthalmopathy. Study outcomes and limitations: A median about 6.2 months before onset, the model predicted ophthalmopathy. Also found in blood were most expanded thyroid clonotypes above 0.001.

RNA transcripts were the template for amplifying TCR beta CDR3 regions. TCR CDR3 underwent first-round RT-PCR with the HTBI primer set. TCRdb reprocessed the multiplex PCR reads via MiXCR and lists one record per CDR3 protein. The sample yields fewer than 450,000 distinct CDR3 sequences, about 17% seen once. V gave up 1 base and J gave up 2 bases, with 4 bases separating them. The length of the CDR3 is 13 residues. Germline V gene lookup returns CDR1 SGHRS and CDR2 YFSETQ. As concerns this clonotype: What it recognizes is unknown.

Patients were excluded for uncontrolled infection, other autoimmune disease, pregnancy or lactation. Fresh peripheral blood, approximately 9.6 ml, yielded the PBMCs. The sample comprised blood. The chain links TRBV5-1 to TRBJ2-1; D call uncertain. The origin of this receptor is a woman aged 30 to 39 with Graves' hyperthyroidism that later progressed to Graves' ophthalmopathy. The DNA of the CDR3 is TGCGCCAGCAGCTTGTGGACCTACAATGAGCAGTTCTTC. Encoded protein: CASSLWTYNEQFF.